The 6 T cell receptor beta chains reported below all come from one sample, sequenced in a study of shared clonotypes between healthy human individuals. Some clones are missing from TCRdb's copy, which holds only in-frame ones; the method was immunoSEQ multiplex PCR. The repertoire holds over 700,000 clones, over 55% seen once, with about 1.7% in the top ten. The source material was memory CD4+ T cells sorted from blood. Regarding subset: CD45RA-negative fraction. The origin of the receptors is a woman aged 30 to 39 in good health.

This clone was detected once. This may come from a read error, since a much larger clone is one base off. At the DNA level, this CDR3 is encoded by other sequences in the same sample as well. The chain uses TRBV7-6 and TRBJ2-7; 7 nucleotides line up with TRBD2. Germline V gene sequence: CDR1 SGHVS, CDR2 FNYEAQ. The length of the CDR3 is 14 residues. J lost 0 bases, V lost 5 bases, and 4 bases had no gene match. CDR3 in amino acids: CASSPQRDSYEQYF. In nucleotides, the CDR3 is TGTGCCAGCAGCCCCCAGCGGGACTCCTACGAGCAGTACTTC. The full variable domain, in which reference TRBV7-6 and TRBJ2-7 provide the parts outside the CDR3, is GAGVSQSPRYKVTKRGQDVALRCDPISGHVSLYWYRQALGQGPEFLTYFNYEAQQDKSGLPNDRFSAERPEGSISTLTIQRTEQRDSAMYRCASSPQRDSYEQYFGPGTRLTVT.

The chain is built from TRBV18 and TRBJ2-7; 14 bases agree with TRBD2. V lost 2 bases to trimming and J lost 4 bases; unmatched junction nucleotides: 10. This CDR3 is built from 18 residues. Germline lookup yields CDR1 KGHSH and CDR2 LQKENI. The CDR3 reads CASSPAGLAGVGGYEQYF. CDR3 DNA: TGTGCCAGCTCACCAGCGGGACTAGCGGGAGTTGGCGGTTACGAGCAGTACTTC.

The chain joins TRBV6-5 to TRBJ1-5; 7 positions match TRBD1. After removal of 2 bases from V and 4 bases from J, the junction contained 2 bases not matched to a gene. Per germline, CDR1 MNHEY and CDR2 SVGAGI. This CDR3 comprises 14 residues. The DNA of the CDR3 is TGTGCCAGCAGTTACGCAGGGGGTAATCAGCCCCAGCATTTT. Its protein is CASSYAGGNQPQHF.

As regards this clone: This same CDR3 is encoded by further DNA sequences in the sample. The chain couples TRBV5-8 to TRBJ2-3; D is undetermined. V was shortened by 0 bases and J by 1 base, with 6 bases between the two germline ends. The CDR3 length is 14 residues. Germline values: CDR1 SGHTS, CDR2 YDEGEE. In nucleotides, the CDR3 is TGTGCCAGCAGCTTGGAGCCTCGCACAGATACGCAGTATTTT. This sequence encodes CASSLEPRTDTQYF.

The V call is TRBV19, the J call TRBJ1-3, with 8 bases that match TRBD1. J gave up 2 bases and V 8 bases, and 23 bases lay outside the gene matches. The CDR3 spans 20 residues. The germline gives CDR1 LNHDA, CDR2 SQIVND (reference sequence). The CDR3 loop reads CASSPSSGGAGRRPGNTIYF. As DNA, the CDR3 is TGTGCCAGTTCACCCTCCTCAGGGGGCGCAGGAAGAAGGCCTGGAAACACCATATATTTT.

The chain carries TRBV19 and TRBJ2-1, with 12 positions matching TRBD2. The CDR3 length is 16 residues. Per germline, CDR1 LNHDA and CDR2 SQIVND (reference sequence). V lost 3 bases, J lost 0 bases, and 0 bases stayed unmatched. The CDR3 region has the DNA TGTGCCAGTAGTATGACTAGCGGGAGCTCCTACAATGAGCAGTTCTTC. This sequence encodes CASSMTSGSSYNEQFF.